A single sample is the source of the 32 T cell receptor beta chains below, sequenced in a study of T cell repertoires and leukemia-associated antigens (dated by TCRdb to about 2019). The protocol used for the library was 5' RACE. These reads were obtained on an Illumina MiSeq. TCRdb reprocessed the public reads (quality trimming at Q25 with fastp, clone calling with MiXCR) and kept in-frame beta chains. Each CDR3 protein appears once, grouped with its most common genes and DNA. This sample comprises roughly 13,000 distinct CDR3 sequences, over 30% of them detected only once. The top ten hold about 9.3% of the sample. No antigen has been assigned to these receptors. The sample comprised CD3+ T cells sorted from blood and cultured. The receptors come from a female donor in good health.

The genes are TRBV20-1 and TRBJ2-1, with TRBD2 identical over 8 bases. CDR1 is DFQATT, CDR2 SNEGSKA, per germline (reference sequence). With 0 bases clipped from V and 16 bases from J, the junction kept 14 bases outside the gene matches. The CDR3 is 14 amino acids. In DNA, the CDR3 is TGCAGTGCTAGAGATCTGAGTAGCGGGACCGTTGGATTCTTC. Its protein product is CSARDLSSGTVGFF.

This clonotype was recorded only once. The gene calls are TRBV7-2 and TRBJ2-2; 8 bases fit TRBD2. The V and J ends lost 5 bases and 0 bases, in that order; junction bases with no gene match: 8. Germline-derived CDR1 and CDR2 are SGHTA and FQGNSA. The CDR3 totals 17 residues. The CDR3 sequence is CASSPRSGSSNTGELFF. CDR3 sequence (DNA): TGTGCCAGCAGCCCTCGAAGCGGGAGTTCGAACACCGGGGAGCTGTTTTTT.

This clonotype is medium-sized in the sample. CDR3 nucleotides: TGTGCCAGCAGTTACTCGAGCACCGGGACTAGCGAGTACGAGCAGTACTTC. Translated, it gives CASSYSSTGTSEYEQYF. The rearrangement uses TRBV6-2 or TRBV6-3 and TRBJ2-7, with 10 bases fitting TRBD2. Germline assignment: CDR1 MNHEY and CDR2 SVGEGT. The trim removed 0 bases at V and 4 bases at J, leaving 9 bases unmatched. There are 17 residues in the CDR3.

Worth noting for this clonotype: At one boundary the junction diverges from the germline segment, which might be a read error. V and J are TRBV6-2 or TRBV6-3 and TRBJ1-1, with no clear D. The CDR3 totals 14 residues. CDR1 and CDR2 from the germline V gene are MNHEY and SVGEGT. The CDR3 region has the DNA TGTGCCAGCAGTTACACTGGTGGGAGCACTGAAGTTTTCTTT. It codes for CASSYTGGSTEVFF.

The chain joins TRBV12-3 or TRBV12-4 to TRBJ2-6; D is possibly TRBD1 or TRBD2 (5 bases each). The CDR3 loop spans 15 amino acids. V lost 5 bases and J lost 5, with 13 bases in between. CDR3 sequence: CASSARGPRANVLTF. CDR3 sequence (DNA): TGTGCCAGCAGTGCTCGGGGCCCAAGGGCCAACGTCCTGACTTTC.

This clonotype is categorized as medium-sized (0.01 to 0.1%). One end of the junction varies from germline; a read error may be responsible. The chain couples TRBV5-1 to TRBJ1-2, with D possibly TRBD1 on 6 matching bases. The CDR3 covers 17 residues. Germline V gives CDR1 SGHRS, CDR2 YFSETQ. This CDR3 is CASRLALGQRTNYGYTF. The DNA for the CDR3 is TGCGCCAGCAGGTTGGCTCTTGGACAGAGAACTAACTATGGCTACACCTTC.

This clonotype is classed as medium-sized. The chain combines TRBV20-1 with TRBJ2-7, with D possibly being TRBD2 (7 bases). Between the trimmed V and J ends, which lost 6 bases and 6 bases, there was a span of 21 bases. This CDR3 comprises 14 residues. Per the germline V gene, CDR1 is DFQATT and CDR2 is SNEGSKA (reference sequence). CDR3 coding DNA: TGCAGTGCACAGGGCGGGGAGGGATCGGGCGAGCAGTACTTC. Translation gives CSAQGGEGSGEQYF.

The chain has TRBV24-1 and TRBJ1-5; D is undetermined. The CDR3 extends over 14 amino acids. Trimming stripped 0 bases from V and 3 bases from J, with 5 bases between. Germline lookup yields CDR1 KGHDR and CDR2 SFDVKD. CDR3 in DNA: TGTGCCACCAGTGATTTGCAGGCCAATCAGCCCCAGCATTTT. Translation: CATSDLQANQPQHF.

Notes on this clonotype: A clone one base away is much larger, so this may be a read error. V is TRBV7-4 and J is TRBJ1-2, with D hard to call. CDR3 length: 14 residues. The germline V gene has CDR1 SGHVT and CDR2 SQSDAQ. This CDR3 is CASSLGPRSYDYTF. CDR3 bases: TGTGCCAGCAGCTTAGGACCAAGGAGCTATGACTACACCTTC.

The chain has TRBV12-3 or TRBV12-4 and TRBJ2-1; D unclear. The V end was cut by 1 base, the J end by 9 bases, with 13 bases between. The CDR3 sequence is 14 residues long. The CDR3 protein is CASSLERVPGEQFF. The CDR3 DNA sequence: TGTGCCAGCAGTTTAGAAAGGGTACCGGGTGAGCAGTTCTTC.

This clonotype was seen many times. The V and J genes are TRBV5-1 and TRBJ2-7; unclear D gene. V was pared by 4 bases and J by 2 bases, with 10 bases between. CDR3 size: 13 residues. From germline, CDR1 is SGHRS and CDR2 YFSETQ. As DNA, the CDR3 is TGCGCCAGCAGCCCGGGTTCCACCTACGAGCAGTACTTC. This encodes CASSPGSTYEQYF.

This clonotype was seen many times. The rearrangement joins TRBV5-1 to TRBJ2-3, with 9 bases fitting TRBD2. This CDR3 comprises 15 residues. J lost 0 bases, V lost 5 bases, and 4 bases had no gene match. Germline CDR1 reads SGHRS; CDR2 reads YFSETQ. The DNA for the CDR3 is TGCGCCAGCAGACCTAGCGGGGCAAGCACAGATACGCAGTATTTT. This codes for CASRPSGASTDTQYF.

This clonotype is classed as medium-sized (0.01 to 0.1%). The chain joins TRBV29-1 to TRBJ2-3; 10 bases agree with TRBD1. CDR3 length: 14 residues. Looked up from germline, CDR1 is SQVTM and CDR2 is ANQGSEA. DNA of the CDR3: TGCAGACCCGCACCCGGACAGGGGGCAGATACGCAGTATTTT. It is translated as CRPAPGQGADTQYF.

Notes on this clonotype: A read error is possible here, since a much larger clone lies one base away. The final CDR3 position lacks the conserved phenylalanine or tryptophan, pointing to a likely read error. The chain combines TRBV5-6 with TRBJ2-2, with D tentatively TRBD2 (6 bases). CDR1 is SGHDT, CDR2 YYEEEE, per germline. V was trimmed by 6 bases and J by 6 bases, leaving 18 bases between them. The CDR3 extends over 15 amino acids. Written as DNA, the CDR3 is TGTGCCAGCAAAAATCGGGGGAGCTTTCCCGGGGAGCTGTTTCTT. Its translation: CASKNRGSFPGELFL.

By proportion, this clonotype is medium-sized (0.01 to 0.1%). V usage is TRBV6-5 and J usage is TRBJ2-5; D unresolved. The CDR3 loop spans 15 amino acids. Germline CDR1 is MNHEY and CDR2 is SVGAGI. Trimming removed 5 bases from V and 0 bases from J, with 13 bases in between. CDR3 loop: CASSPQTVYQETQYF. As DNA, the CDR3 is TGTGCCAGCAGTCCTCAGACTGTATACCAAGAGACCCAGTACTTC.

Within the sample, this clonotype is medium-sized. This chain uses TRBV29-1 with TRBJ2-3; D tentatively reads TRBD1 or TRBD2 (5 bases each). Trimming pared 7 bases from V and 1 base from J, leaving 12 bases between. Germline V CDR1 and CDR2: SQVTM, ANQGSEA. The CDR3 length is 13 residues. Written as DNA, the CDR3 is TGCAGCGCCGACCGGGACGGCACAGATACGCAGTATTTT. It codes for CSADRDGTDTQYF.

This clonotype appeared a few times. The chain uses TRBV29-1 and TRBJ2-7; D uncertain. Trimming pared 1 base from V and 0 bases from J, leaving 10 bases between. Per germline, CDR1 SQVTM and CDR2 ANQGSEA. The CDR3 totals 14 residues. CDR3 region: CSVEGDFSSYEQYF. CDR3 DNA sequence: TGCAGCGTTGAAGGCGACTTCAGCTCCTACGAGCAGTACTTC.

The V gene is TRBV20-1, the J gene TRBJ2-7, with a weak D call TRBD1 (5 bases). The V gene lost 3 bases and the J gene lost 5 bases, with 20 bases spanning the gap. This CDR3 is 15 amino acids long. Germline CDR1 reads DFQATT; CDR2 reads SNEGSKA (reference sequence). CDR3 sequence reads: CSARSVGPQQHEQYF. CDR3 nucleotide sequence: TGCAGTGCTAGGTCGGTGGGGCCCCAACAGCACGAGCAGTACTTC.

By share, this clonotype ranks as medium-sized. The chain uses TRBV5-1 and TRBJ2-2; D is possibly TRBD2 (6 bases). Trimming pared 2 bases from V and 3 bases from J, leaving 20 bases between. The germline V gene has CDR1 SGHRS and CDR2 YFSETQ. This CDR3 spans 18 amino acids. The CDR3 DNA sequence: TGCGCCAGCAGCTTTGGGGACTCAACAATTAAGGACACCGGGGAGCTGTTTTTT. Translated, it gives CASSFGDSTIKDTGELFF.

A note on this clonotype: A much larger clone differs from this one at a single base, so this may be a read error. V and J are TRBV9 and TRBJ2-3; D uncertain. The CDR3 extends over 16 amino acids. Germline CDR1 reads SGDLS; CDR2 reads YYNGEE. The CDR3 DNA is TGTGCCGGCAGCCCCCGTAGTCTAGTTAGCACAGATACGCAGTATTTT. Protein sequence: CAGSPRSLVSTDTQYF.

This clonotype was observed a single time. The gene calls are TRBV20-1 and TRBJ2-1; no clear D gene. The CDR3 runs 12 residues. The ends were cut back, 3 bases at V and 9 bases at J, with 12 bases in the middle. Per the germline V gene, CDR1 is DFQATT and CDR2 is SNEGSKA (reference sequence). For the CDR3, the DNA is TGCAGTGCTAGTCTGCGGCTGGTTGAGCAGTTCTTC. It translates to CSASLRLVEQFF.

Sample share makes this clonotype medium-sized. This chain uses TRBV20-1 with TRBJ1-6; 7 bases are shared with TRBD1. The J segment lost 7 bases and the V segment lost 1 base, leaving 4 bases of the junction unmatched. This CDR3 region has 14 residues. Germline CDR1 reads DFQATT; CDR2 reads SNEGSKA (reference sequence). The CDR3 DNA follows: TGCAGTGCTAGAGTCAGGACAGGAAATTCACCCCTCCACTTT. It codes for CSARVRTGNSPLHF.

This clonotype is categorized as medium-sized. The chain uses TRBV29-1 and TRBJ2-1, with D unresolved. This CDR3 comprises 11 residues. The V end was cut by 8 bases, the J end by 1 base, with 6 bases between. Per germline, CDR1 SQVTM and CDR2 ANQGSEA. The DNA for the CDR3 is TGCAGCATCGGATCCTACAATGAGCAGTTCTTC. Encoded protein: CSIGSYNEQFF.

V usage is TRBV12-3 or TRBV12-4 and J usage is TRBJ2-2, with 9 bases matching TRBD2. This CDR3 is built from 15 residues. V was pared by 5 bases and J by 5 bases, with 6 bases of the junction left unmatched. The CDR3 region is CASSRASGVTGELFF. DNA for the CDR3: TGTGCCAGCAGTCGGGCTAGCGGGGTTACCGGGGAGCTGTTTTTT.

The rearrangement links TRBV27 to TRBJ1-6; D possibly corresponds to TRBD1 (6 bases). CDR1 and CDR2 (germline): MNHEY, SMNVEV (reference sequence). CDR3 size: 20 residues. V shed 4 bases and J shed 4 bases, with 26 bases lying between them. CDR3 DNA: TGTGCCAGCAGTTCCCACAGGGCGGGAGTGGTAAAGCAATATAATTCACCCCTCCACTTT. Amino acid sequence: CASSSHRAGVVKQYNSPLHF.

This clonotype was counted once. The genes are TRBV27 and TRBJ1-5; tentative D call: TRBD1 (5 bases). Germline V gives CDR1 MNHEY, CDR2 SMNVEV (reference sequence). The V end was cut by 3 bases, the J end by 11 bases, with 14 bases between. This CDR3 contains 13 residues. CDR3 in DNA: TGTGCCAGCAGTTTCCGCTTGGGGACGGCCCAGCATTTT. Its translation: CASSFRLGTAQHF.

This clonotype was seen ten or more times. The chain is built from TRBV19 and TRBJ1-5; D remains unclear. Trimming shortened V by 5 bases and J by 1 base, and 12 bases separated the two germline ends. The CDR3 totals 15 residues. The germline CDR1 and CDR2 sequences are LNHDA and SQIVND (reference sequence). CDR3 residues: CASSRRTGSNQPQHF. In DNA, the CDR3 is TGTGCCAGTAGTCGTAGGACGGGGAGCAATCAGCCCCAGCATTTT.

The gene calls are TRBV5-1 and TRBJ2-5; TRBD2 aligns across 16 bases. The CDR3 is made up of 17 amino acids. V lost 3 bases to trimming and J lost 5 bases; unmatched junction nucleotides: 7. Looked up from germline, CDR1 is SGHRS and CDR2 is YFSETQ. The CDR3 here is CASSWGTSGRAFETQYF. CDR3 sequence (DNA): TGCGCCAGCAGCTGGGGGACTAGCGGGAGGGCCTTTGAGACCCAGTACTTC.

The chain is built from TRBV11-2 and TRBJ1-2, with D perhaps matching TRBD1 (6 bases). From germline, CDR1 is SGHAT and CDR2 FQNNGV. The length of the CDR3 is 14 residues. Trimming took 6 bases from V and 4 from J, leaving 15 bases between them. The CDR3 bases are TGTGCCAGCAGTGATGTTGGGGGCGGCTATGGCTACACCTTC. It codes for CASSDVGGGYGYTF.

This clonotype was recorded at least ten times. This chain links TRBV11-1 with TRBJ2-2; D gene ambiguous. Trimming cost V 5 bases and J 3 bases, with 7 bases left between them. This CDR3 has 13 amino acids. The germline CDR1 and CDR2 sequences are SGHAT and FQDESV (reference sequence). In nucleotides, the CDR3 is TGTGCCAGCAGCGTCGAGTACACCGGGGAGCTGTTTTTT. Its translation is CASSVEYTGELFF.

This clonotype was counted ten times or more. The chain carries TRBV4-2 and TRBJ2-7, with 10 bases aligning to TRBD2. The CDR3 totals 17 residues. The germline CDR1 and CDR2 sequences are LGHNA and YNFKEQ. With V trimmed by 1 base and J by 0 bases, 6 bases remained unmatched. The CDR3: CASSQGTTSGNSYEQYF. The CDR3 DNA is TGTGCCAGCAGCCAAGGGACTACTAGCGGGAACTCCTACGAGCAGTACTTC.

This clonotype is labeled as medium-sized. The chain joins TRBV12-3 or TRBV12-4 to TRBJ2-7; 10 bases agree with TRBD1. The CDR3 has 13 residues. V was pared by 6 bases and J by 3 bases, with 2 bases of the junction left unmatched. CDR3 loop: CASRTGGNYEQYF. CDR3 coding DNA: TGTGCCAGCAGGACAGGGGGCAACTACGAGCAGTACTTC.